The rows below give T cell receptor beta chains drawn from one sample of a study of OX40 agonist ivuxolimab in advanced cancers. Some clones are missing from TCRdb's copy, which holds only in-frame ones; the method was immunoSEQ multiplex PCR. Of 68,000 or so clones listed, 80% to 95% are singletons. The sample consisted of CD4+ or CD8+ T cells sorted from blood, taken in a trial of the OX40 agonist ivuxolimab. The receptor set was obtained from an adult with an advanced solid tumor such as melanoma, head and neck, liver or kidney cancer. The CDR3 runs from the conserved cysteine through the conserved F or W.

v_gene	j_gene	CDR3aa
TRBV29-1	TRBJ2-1	CSASTVSYNEQFF
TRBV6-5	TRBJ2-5	CASGGLAGVQETQYF
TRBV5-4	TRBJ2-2	CASSLDRGHLTGELFF
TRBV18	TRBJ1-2	CASSPGVANYGYTF
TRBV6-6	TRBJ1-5	CASEDRGNQPQHF
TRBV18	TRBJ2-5	CASSLRSLVTGLQETQYF
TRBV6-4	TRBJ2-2	CASSDSGSGPTGELFF
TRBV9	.	CASSVGPSGSYEQYF
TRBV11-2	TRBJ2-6	CASGGGLISGANVLTF
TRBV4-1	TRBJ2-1	CASSQGQGGRNEQFF
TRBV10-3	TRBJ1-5	CAISGVENSNQPQHF